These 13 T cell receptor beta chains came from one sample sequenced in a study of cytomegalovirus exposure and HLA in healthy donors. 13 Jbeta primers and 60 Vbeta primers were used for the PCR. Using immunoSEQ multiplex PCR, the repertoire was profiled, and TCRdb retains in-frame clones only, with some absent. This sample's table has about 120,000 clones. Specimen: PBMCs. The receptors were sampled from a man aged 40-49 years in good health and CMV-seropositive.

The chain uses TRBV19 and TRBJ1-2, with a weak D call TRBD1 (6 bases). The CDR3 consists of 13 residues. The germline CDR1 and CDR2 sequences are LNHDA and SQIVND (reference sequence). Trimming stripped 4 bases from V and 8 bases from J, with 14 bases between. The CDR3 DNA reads TGTGCCAGTAGTACGGGACAATTAGTAGGCTACACCTTC. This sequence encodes CASSTGQLVGYTF.

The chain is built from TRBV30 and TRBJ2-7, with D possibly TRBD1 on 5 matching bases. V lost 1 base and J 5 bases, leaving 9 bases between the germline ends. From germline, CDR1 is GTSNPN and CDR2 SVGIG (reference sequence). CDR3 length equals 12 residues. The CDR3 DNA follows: TGTGCCTGGAGTGACAGGAACCACGAGCAGTACTTC. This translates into CAWSDRNHEQYF.

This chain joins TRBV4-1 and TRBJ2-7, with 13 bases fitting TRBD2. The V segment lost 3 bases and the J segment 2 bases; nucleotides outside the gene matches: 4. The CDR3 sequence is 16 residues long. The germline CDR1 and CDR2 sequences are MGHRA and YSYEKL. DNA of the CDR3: TGCGCCAGCAGCCAGCTGACTAGCGGGAGGACCTACGAGCAGTACTTC. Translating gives CASSQLTSGRTYEQYF.

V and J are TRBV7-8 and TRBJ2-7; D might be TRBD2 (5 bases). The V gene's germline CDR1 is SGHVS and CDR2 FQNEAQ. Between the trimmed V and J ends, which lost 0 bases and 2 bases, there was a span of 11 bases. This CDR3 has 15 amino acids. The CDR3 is CASSLARVGTYEQYF. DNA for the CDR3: TGTGCCAGCAGCTTAGCGCGGGTCGGGACCTACGAGCAGTACTTC.

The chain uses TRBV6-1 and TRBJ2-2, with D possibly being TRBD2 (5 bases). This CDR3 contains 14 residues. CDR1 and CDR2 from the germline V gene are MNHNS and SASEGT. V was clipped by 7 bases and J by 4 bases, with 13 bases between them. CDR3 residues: CASTTTGSTGELFF. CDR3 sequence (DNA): TGTGCCAGCACTACGACGGGAAGCACCGGGGAGCTGTTTTTT.

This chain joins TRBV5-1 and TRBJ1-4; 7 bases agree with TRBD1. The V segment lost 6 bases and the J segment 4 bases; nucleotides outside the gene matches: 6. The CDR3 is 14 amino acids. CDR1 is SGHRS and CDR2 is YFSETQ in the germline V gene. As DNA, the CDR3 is TGCGCCAGCAACCAGGGGGGTAATAATGAAAAACTGTTTTTT. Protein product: CASNQGGNNEKLFF.

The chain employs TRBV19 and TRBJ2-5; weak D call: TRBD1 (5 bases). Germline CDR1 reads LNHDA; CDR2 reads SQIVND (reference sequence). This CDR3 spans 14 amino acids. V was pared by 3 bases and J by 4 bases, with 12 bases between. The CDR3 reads CASSIRPGSETQYF. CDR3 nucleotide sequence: TGTGCCAGTAGTATTCGCCCAGGGTCAGAGACCCAGTACTTC.

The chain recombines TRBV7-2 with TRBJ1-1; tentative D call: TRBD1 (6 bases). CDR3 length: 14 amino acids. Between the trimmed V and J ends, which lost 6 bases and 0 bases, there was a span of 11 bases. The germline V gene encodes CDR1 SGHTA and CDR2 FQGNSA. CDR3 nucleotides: TGTGCCAGCAGAACCGGGACAATGAACACTGAAGCTTTCTTT. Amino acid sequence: CASRTGTMNTEAFF.

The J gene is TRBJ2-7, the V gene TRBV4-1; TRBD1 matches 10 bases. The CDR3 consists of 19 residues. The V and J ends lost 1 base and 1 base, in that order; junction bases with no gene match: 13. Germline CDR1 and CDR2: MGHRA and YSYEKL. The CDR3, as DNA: TGCGCCAGCAGCCAAGTCGAATTCTCCGGGACAGGGGTGTCCTACGAGCAGTACTTC. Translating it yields CASSQVEFSGTGVSYEQYF.

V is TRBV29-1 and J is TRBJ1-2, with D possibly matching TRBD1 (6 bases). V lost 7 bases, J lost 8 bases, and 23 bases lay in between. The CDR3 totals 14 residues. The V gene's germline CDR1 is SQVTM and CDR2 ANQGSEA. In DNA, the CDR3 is TGCAGCGCCCTCCTCCGGGTAGGGGGTATGGGCTACACCTTC. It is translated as CSALLRVGGMGYTF. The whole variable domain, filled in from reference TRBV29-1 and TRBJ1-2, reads SAVISQKPSRDICQRGTSLTIQCQVDSQVTMMFWYRQQPGQSLTLIATANQGSEATYESGFVIDKFPISRPNLTFSTLTVSNMSPEDSSIYLCSALLRVGGMGYTFGSGTRLTVV.

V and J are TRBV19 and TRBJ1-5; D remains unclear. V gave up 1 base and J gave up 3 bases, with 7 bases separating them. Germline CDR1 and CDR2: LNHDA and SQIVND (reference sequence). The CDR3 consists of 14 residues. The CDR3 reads CASSIGRYNQPQHF. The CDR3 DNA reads TGTGCCAGTAGTATAGGCCGGTACAATCAGCCCCAGCATTTT.

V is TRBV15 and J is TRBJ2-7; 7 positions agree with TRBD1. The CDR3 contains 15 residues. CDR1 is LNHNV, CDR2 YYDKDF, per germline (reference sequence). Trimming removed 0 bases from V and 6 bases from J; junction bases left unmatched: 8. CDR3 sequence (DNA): TGTGCCACCAGCAGAGAGGGAACAGGGGTTGGCGAGCAGTACTTC. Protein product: CATSREGTGVGEQYF.

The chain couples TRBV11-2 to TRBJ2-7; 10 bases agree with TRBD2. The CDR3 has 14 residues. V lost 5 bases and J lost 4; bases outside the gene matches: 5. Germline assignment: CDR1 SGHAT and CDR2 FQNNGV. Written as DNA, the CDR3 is TGTGCCAGCAGCCTTAGCGGGAGGTCGTACGAGCAGTACTTC. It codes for CASSLSGRSYEQYF.